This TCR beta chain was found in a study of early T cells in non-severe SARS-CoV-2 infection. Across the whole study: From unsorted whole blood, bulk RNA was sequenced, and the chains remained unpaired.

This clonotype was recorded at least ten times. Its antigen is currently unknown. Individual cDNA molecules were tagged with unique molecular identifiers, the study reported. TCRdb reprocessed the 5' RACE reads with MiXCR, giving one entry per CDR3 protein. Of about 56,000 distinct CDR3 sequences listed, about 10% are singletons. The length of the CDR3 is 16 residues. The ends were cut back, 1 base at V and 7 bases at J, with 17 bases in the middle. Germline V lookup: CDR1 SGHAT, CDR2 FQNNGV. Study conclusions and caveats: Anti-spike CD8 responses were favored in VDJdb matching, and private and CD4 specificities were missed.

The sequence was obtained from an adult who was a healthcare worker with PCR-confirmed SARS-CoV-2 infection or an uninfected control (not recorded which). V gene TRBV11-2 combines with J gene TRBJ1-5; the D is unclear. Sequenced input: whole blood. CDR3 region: CASSLGAGRREQPQHF. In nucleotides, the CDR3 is TGTGCCAGCAGCTTAGGAGCCGGTCGGAGGGAGCAGCCCCAGCATTTT.